This T cell receptor beta chain derives from a study of cytomegalovirus exposure and HLA in healthy donors (dated by TCRdb to the late 2010s). Regarding the research as a whole: An earlier analysis of roughly 570 of the donors reported approximately 280 Gb of sequence data and 117 million unique TCR beta sequences obtained from around 180 million T cells. An early release that covered fewer than 750 HLA-typed donors contained approximately 320 gigabases of sequencing data and approximately 85 million unique TCR sequences. Of the roughly 410 genotyped donors, 70% to 90% were placed in the genetic ancestry cluster associated with self-reported Caucasian donors. The study aimed to test whether cataloging public T cell receptors could reveal signatures of past pathogen exposure. The study profiled the T cell repertoires of around 700 subjects by immunosequencing and related them to cytomegalovirus serostatus. In addition to the first cohort of approximately 670 subjects, a separate validation cohort of 120 different subjects was used. To predict cytomegalovirus infection status, the study combined high-throughput TCR immunosequencing, statistical association of individual TCRs with disease status, and machine learning. To study patterns of TCR occurrence, a later analysis re-analyzed previously published TCR beta repertoires from around 660 donors and added high-resolution HLA genotyping. Rather than using new phenotypic data, the later analysis identified candidate immune exposures from TCR beta sequences and from how often those sequences occurred across donors. An earlier analysis of around 540 of the donors applied high-throughput TCR beta sequencing to assess whether each TCR beta V gene segment acted as functional or pseudogenic. Donor age, sex, ethnicity and CMV serostatus were compiled alongside the repertoire data. A later genetic analysis took genome-wide SNP genotypes for about three fifths of the 666 donors and used that subset as a discovery cohort. All discovery cohort repertoires had been generated using a single sequencing platform. HLA typing covered class I and class II loci at four-digit resolution. Typing coverage differed by locus: A, B, C, DRB1 and DQB1 were typed in roughly 629-630 donors, DQA1 in roughly 510, DPA1 in some 600, and DPB1 in approximately 450. Four to six DR-DQ haplotypes were handled as single units for association and clustering, since linkage in the cohort was strong. Among roughly 370 genotyped donors of the cohort, an average of approximately 240,000 unique TCR beta nucleotide sequences were sequenced per donor, around 18% of them non-productive.

The cohort comprised around 690 healthy bone marrow donors. At the time of sampling, every cohort member was nominally healthy, though immune exposures that went unrecorded were likely present. The donor tested CMV seropositive, placing the donor among the 290 or so seropositive members of the cohort. Each donor provided a peripheral blood sample, and peripheral blood mononuclear cells were used for TCR beta sequencing. Genomic DNA was extracted from the blood cell samples with the Qiagen DNeasy Blood Extraction Kit. A remark on this clone: Its antigen is unknown. Per-nucleotide qualities are absent, and no much larger clonotype sits a single base away.

General study outcomes and caveats: In a later analysis, HLA-associated TCR beta chains showed more clonal expansion and lower generation probabilities than non-associated chains that were equally common. Because HLA typing was unavailable for some donors at each locus, only the typed subset was used in association tests. In a later analysis, the rate of TCR association differed among HLA loci, with DRB1 alleles having the most associated TCRs and HLA-C alleles having the fewest. Three of the identified cytomegalovirus-associated TCR beta chains were confirmed in vitro to be specific for cytomegalovirus antigens. In a later genetic analysis, fewer N-insertions in productive TCRs were reported among donors in an Asian-associated ancestry cluster than the roughly 700-donor mean. The study listed approximately 160 TCR beta chains as associated with cytomegalovirus. A further reported finding was that TCR beta sequences accurately predicted the HLA-A and HLA-B alleles for most subjects in the first cohort. In a later analysis, over 15,000 TCR beta sequences were associated with specific HLA alleles at a false discovery rate of 0.05. A cluster of highly shared sequence variants was judged likely to represent a technical artifact of the sequencing pipeline. This cohort had only TCR beta chains sequenced, and the lack of alpha or paired-chain data limited which features could be detected. Most TCR sequences were seen in very few donors, while some public TCRs were found in many individuals. The presence/absence analyses assumed that sequencing depth was roughly uniform across donors, and that assumption may not be true. V-gene and J-gene trimming of TCR beta chains was associated with a missense DCLRE1C variant in a later genetic analysis, and the association was replicated in an independent cohort. The classifier was reported to diagnose cytomegalovirus status with high specificity and sensitivity in both the original cohort and the validation cohort. CMV serostatus was the only immune exposure information available for the cohort. The authors suggested that the approach could potentially be extended to other disease states and immunological phenotypes. An earlier analysis of approximately 590 of the donors showed that most TCR beta V segments appeared in productive rearrangements either about 90% or about 30% of the time, which broadly matched IMGT annotations. When HLA alleles, especially DR and DQ, strongly co-occurred, attributing TCR associations to individual alleles was difficult. Several of the top co-occurrence clusters appeared to be linked to parvovirus B19, influenza, CMV and Epstein-Barr virus, according to a later analysis. In a later analysis, most CMV-associated TCR beta chains were found to appear HLA-restricted, with HLA associations seemingly driven largely by CMV exposure. About 17 rarely observed V segments, including chromosome 9 orphons, were excluded from the earlier analysis of just under 600 of the donors because counts were too low. Linkage disequilibrium might explain the correlated functional status among segregating V segments, but an unknown experimental factor could not be excluded.

The receptor library was made with the immunoSEQ multiplex PCR assay. For the multiplex PCR, a mixture combining 60 forward primers for TCR Vbeta segments and 13 reverse primers for TCR Jbeta segments was used. A multiplex PCR assay on genomic DNA amplified the CDR3 region of rearranged TCR beta genes. The amplified TCR beta libraries were sequenced on the Illumina HiSeq System as 87-base-pair reads. As for how the authors treated the data: A later analysis tallied 80 million to 95 million unique TCR beta chains across the 700 or so repertoires, and about 10 million of those chains were shared by two or more donors. To remove PCR and sequencing errors, raw reads were error-corrected and collapsed into unique sequences using a nearest-neighbor algorithm that merged closely related sequences. Alignment of CDR3 sequences to IMGT reference sequences was used to assign V, D and J gene segments. Each retained sequence needed at least a six-nucleotide match to both a V gene segment and a J gene segment. Rearrangements were classified as productive when the CDR3 lacked stop codons and remained in frame with V and J, and all other rearrangements were classified as non-productive. Following IMGT convention, CDR3 was defined as the stretch from the second conserved V-encoded cysteine to the conserved J-encoded phenylalanine. The earlier analysis of approximately 590 of the donors excluded any sequence lacking an unambiguous match to a single V gene segment. An earlier analysis of almost 600 of the donors classified V segments as functional when productive rearrangements were above 56.7% and as segregating when the standard deviation between donors was above 5%. A statistical classification framework was built to diagnose cytomegalovirus status from the catalog of TCR beta chain sequences. V and J gene assignment, in a later analysis, came from comparing TCR nucleotide sequences with IMGT/GENE-DB human TR gene sequences. Using the TCRdist pipeline, a later analysis assigned CDR3 sequences along with most-parsimonious VDJ recombination scenarios. In a later analysis, every TCR beta chain was defined by the combination of its CDR3 amino acid sequence and its V-gene family, and reads without a unique V-gene family were dropped. A later analysis removed 550 to 650 highly shared, low-generation-probability nucleotide sequences to deal with suspected cross-contamination and a sequencing artifact. In a later analysis, a clonal expansion index for each public chain was calculated from normalized within-repertoire ranks of inferred template counts. Generation probabilities in a later analysis came from a VDJ recombination model fitted to out-of-frame rearrangements, and those results were checked against IGoR. A later analysis scored TCR-TCR, TCR-HLA and TCR-CMV co-occurrence with hypergeometric tests, applying a repertoire-size bias correction to TCR pairs. To estimate false discovery rates, a later analysis permuted the HLA or CMV assignments 20 times. In a later analysis, co-occurring TCRs were grouped using DBSCAN, and TCRdist sequence similarity was added for clustering within HLA-allele-positive subsets. For co-occurrence clustering, repertoires with fewer than 30,000 or more than 120,000 public chains were excluded, along with four to six repertoires with anomalous nucleotide sharing. Here the immuneACCESS table is served through TCRdb, limited to in-frame sequences with V and J called. Missing clones are a known gap in these copies; in checked studies unresolved V genes cover under half, and the rest lacks a known reason. V, J and clone size derive from that table, while D and trimming were established from the DNA sequence. This sample lists approximately 76,000 clones; about two thirds were detected once. The leading ten clones occupy 5% to 6% of the sample.

The sequence was collected from a man aged 30-40 years in good health and CMV-seropositive. The sample taken for sequencing was PBMCs.

The sequenced DNA is TGTGCCAGCAGCTGGACAGGGGGCGAGCAGTACTTC. This yields the protein CASSWTGGEQYF. This receptor chain uses TRBV5-6 and TRBJ2-7, with 10 bases matching TRBD1. Based on the germline V gene, the CDR1 and CDR2 sequences are SGHDT and YYEEEE. For this chain, trimming is 3 bases at the V end and 6 bases at the J end, and the number of junction bases without a gene match is 0. Counted from cysteine to phenylalanine, this CDR3 has 12 amino acids. The sequence is cut down to CDR3 DNA, 36 bases in frame from base 1. The full variable domain, with segments outside the CDR3 supplied by the reference TRBV5-6 and TRBJ2-7 proteins, appears as DAGVTQSPTHLIKTRGQQVTLRCSPKSGHDTVSWYQQALGQGPQFIFQYYEEEERQRGNFPDRFSGHQFPNYSSELNVNALLLGDSALYLCASSWTGGEQYFGPGTRLTVT.